This entry describes one T cell receptor (beta chain). The antigen remains undetermined. Profiled with immunoSEQ multiplex PCR; TCRdb holds only in-frame clones, not every one. The sample holds about 58,000 clones; approximately 90% are singletons and the top ten take roughly an eighth. Germline CDR1 MNHEY, CDR2 SMNVEV (reference sequence). J gave up 9 bases and V 5 bases, and 11 bases lay outside the gene matches. CDR3 length: 14 residues. This sample was included in a study of OX40 agonist ivuxolimab in advanced cancers. Study-level information: Hepatocellular carcinoma, melanoma, renal cell or head and neck cancer affected the dose-escalation patients. Three patients got partial responses; one had hepatocellular carcinoma and two had cutaneous melanoma.

Study-wide points: Researchers did not establish what antigens the expanded peripheral T cells target. Among patients with partial responses at 0.1-3.0 mg/kg, clonal expansion was among the lowest.

The sequence derives from an adult with an advanced solid tumor such as melanoma, head and neck, liver or kidney cancer. V usage is TRBV27 and J usage is TRBJ2-7; 9 positions agree with TRBD2. Material: CD4+ or CD8+ T cells sorted from blood, obtained in a trial of the OX40 agonist ivuxolimab. Here the CDR3 DNA reads TGTGCCAGCAGTAAGACTAGCGGATTATCTGGGCAGTACTTC. Encoded protein: CASSKTSGLSGQYF.